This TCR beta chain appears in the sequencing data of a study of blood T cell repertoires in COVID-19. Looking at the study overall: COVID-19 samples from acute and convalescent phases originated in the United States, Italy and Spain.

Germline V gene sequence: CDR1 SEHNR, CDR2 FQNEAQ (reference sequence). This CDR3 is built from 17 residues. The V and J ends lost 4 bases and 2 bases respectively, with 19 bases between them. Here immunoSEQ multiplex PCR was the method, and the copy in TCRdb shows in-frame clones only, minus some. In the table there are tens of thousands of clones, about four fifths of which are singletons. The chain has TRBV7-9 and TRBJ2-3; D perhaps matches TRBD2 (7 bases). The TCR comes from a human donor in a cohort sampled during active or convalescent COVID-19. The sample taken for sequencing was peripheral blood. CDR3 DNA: TGTGCCAGCAGCTCCGGAGGGGCGGGGGCCATCACAGATACGCAGTATTTT. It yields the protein CASSSGGAGAITDTQYF.